One sample yielded the 17 T cell receptor beta chains listed below, sequenced in a study of T cell repertoires in cytomegalovirus infection. TCRdb itself ran the reads through MiXCR, one entry per CDR3 protein. The sample lists about 260,000 distinct CDR3 sequences, less than 9.5% occurring once. Sequencing was carried out using PBMCs. Receptors originate from a human donor in good health (CMV status not recorded). Some clones in this sample may be carry-over from other donors' samples.

This clonotype was seen a handful of times. CDR3 DNA sequence: TGCGCCAGCAGTGAACCCGGACGCGGATACGAGCAGTACTTC. Translation: CASSEPGRGYEQYF. The chain has TRBV10-2 and TRBJ2-7; D is ambiguous. The CDR3 loop spans 14 amino acids. V gave up 3 bases and J gave up 4 bases, with 13 bases separating them. Germline CDR1 reads WSHSY; CDR2 reads SAAADI.

This clonotype was recorded at least ten times. The J gene is TRBJ2-3, the V gene TRBV7-2; 11 nucleotides match TRBD2. Looked up from germline, CDR1 is SGHTA and CDR2 is FQGNSA. The J segment lost 0 bases and the V segment lost 0 bases, leaving 5 bases of the junction unmatched. This CDR3 comprises 18 residues. This CDR3 reads CASSLAPSGGTSTDTQYF. Here the CDR3 DNA reads TGTGCCAGCAGCTTAGCGCCTAGCGGGGGGACTAGCACAGATACGCAGTATTTT.

This clonotype has at least ten counts. The chain combines TRBV7-2 with TRBJ1-5, with D hard to call. Germline V CDR1 and CDR2: SGHTA, FQGNSA. Deletions cut 0 bases from V and 3 bases from J, with 9 bases between. This CDR3 region has 15 residues. The CDR3 DNA reads TGTGCCAGCAGCTTAGCCGGGAATCCCAATCAGCCCCAGCATTTT. Protein sequence: CASSLAGNPNQPQHF.

This clonotype has only a few counts. The rearrangement links TRBV20-1 to TRBJ2-2, with D possibly matching TRBD1 (5 bases). The CDR3 contains 14 residues. Germline CDR1 DFQATT, CDR2 SNEGSKA (reference sequence). V gave up 5 bases and J gave up 5 bases, with 15 bases separating them. The CDR3 coding sequence is TGCAGTGCTTCAGCCGGACACCGGACCGGGGAGCTGTTTTTT. Residues: CSASAGHRTGELFF.

This chain links TRBV5-6 with TRBJ1-6; possibly TRBD1 for D (5 bases). This CDR3 region has 14 residues. Trimming took 3 bases from V and 9 from J, leaving 13 bases between them. Germline CDR1 is SGHDT and CDR2 is YYEEEE. CDR3 residues: CASSSGNWGSPLHF. CDR3 coding DNA: TGTGCCAGCAGCTCAGGGAACTGGGGTTCACCCCTCCACTTT.

This clonotype was observed many times. The V call is TRBV7-8, the J call TRBJ1-5; D remains unclear. Trimming shortened V by 7 bases and J by 3 bases, and 22 bases separated the two germline ends. Germline CDR1 reads SGHVS; CDR2 reads FQNEAQ. The CDR3 extends over 17 amino acids. The CDR3 bases are TGTGCCAGCACCCTAGTGGCACAGAGCCAGCCCAATCAGCCCCAGCATTTT. This gives the protein CASTLVAQSQPNQPQHF.

This clonotype was observed a few times. The chain carries TRBV19 and TRBJ1-5; D might be TRBD1 (5 bases). This CDR3 has 15 residues. V gave up 8 bases and J gave up 5 bases, with 19 bases separating them. The germline CDR1 and CDR2 sequences are LNHDA and SQIVND (reference sequence). This chain's CDR3 is CASLREAGQHQPQHF. For the CDR3, the DNA is TGTGCCAGTCTTAGAGAGGCAGGGCAGCATCAGCCCCAGCATTTT.

V gene TRBV7-4 combines with J gene TRBJ1-2; 8 nucleotides match TRBD1. CDR1 is SGHVT, CDR2 SQSDAQ, per germline. Germline trimming cut 4 bases from V and 4 bases from J; bases unmatched to any gene: 5. The CDR3 contains 14 residues. The DNA of the CDR3 is TGTGCCAGCAGCTCGACAGGGGATCGCTATGGCTACACCTTC. It codes for CASSSTGDRYGYTF.

Ten or more counts support this clonotype. This chain links TRBV7-2 with TRBJ1-2, with 8 bases lining up with TRBD1. J lost 8 bases, V lost 7 bases, and 9 bases had no gene match. In germline, CDR1 is SGHTA, CDR2 FQGNSA. The CDR3 consists of 13 residues. In DNA, the CDR3 is TGTGCCAGCATCCTGACAGGGGTGGGAGGCTACACCTTC. It encodes CASILTGVGGYTF.

Ten or more counts support this clonotype. One junction end does not reproduce the germline sequence, and a read error may be involved. CDR3 sequence reads: CASSRGSNYEQYF. CDR3 DNA sequence: TGTGCTAGCAGCCGGGGTTCGAACTACGAGCAGTACTTC. V is TRBV7-7 and J is TRBJ2-7, with D perhaps matching TRBD2 (5 bases). The germline gives CDR1 SSHAT, CDR2 FNYEAQ (reference sequence). The CDR3 contains 13 residues.

On this clonotype: A clone one base away is much larger, so this may be a read error. The chain joins TRBV7-2 to TRBJ2-7; a possible D gene is TRBD1 (5 bases). Germline V gene data show CDR1 as SGHTA and CDR2 as FQGNSA. The V end was cut by 8 bases, the J end by 4 bases, with 21 bases between. The CDR3 has 15 residues. CDR3 residues: CASGARKGSHYEQYF. The CDR3 DNA reads as TGTGCCAGCGGGGCAAGAAAGGGGTCCCATTACGAGCAGTACTTC.

This clonotype was seen repeatedly, ten times or more. The CDR3 bases are TGTGCCAGCAGCTTAGCGATTGGCGTAGGGAGTGAAGCTTTCTTT. Residues: CASSLAIGVGSEAFF. The V gene is TRBV7-2, the J gene TRBJ1-1, with no clear D. The CDR3 consists of 15 residues. Germline CDR1 and CDR2: SGHTA and FQGNSA. V was pared by 0 bases and J by 7 bases, with 15 bases between.

The chain links TRBV7-2 to TRBJ2-7, with 7 nucleotides matching TRBD1. CDR1 SGHTA and CDR2 FQGNSA come from the germline V gene. After removal of 4 bases from V and 0 bases from J, the junction contained 9 bases not matched to a gene. The CDR3 totals 16 residues. The CDR3 DNA reads TGTGCCAGCAGCTCAAAGAGGACAGGACTCTCCTACGAGCAGTACTTC. Its translation is CASSSKRTGLSYEQYF.

This clonotype was detected ten times or more. The chain employs TRBV28 and TRBJ2-2; 8 bases line up with TRBD2. Germline assignment: CDR1 MDHEN and CDR2 SYDVKM. The CDR3 length is 15 residues. V lost 6 bases and J lost 4; bases outside the gene matches: 7. The CDR3: CASRPGGGSTGELFF. The CDR3 nucleotides read TGTGCCAGCAGGCCGGGGGGGGGAAGCACCGGGGAGCTGTTTTTT.

The V gene is TRBV29-1, the J gene TRBJ1-3; TRBD1 is a possible D gene (6 bases). In germline, CDR1 is SQVTM, CDR2 ANQGSEA. Trimming took off 7 bases at V and 7 bases at J, with 17 bases between the two ends. This CDR3 is 13 amino acids long. The CDR3 nucleotides are TGCAGCGCTGGACAGACCTTCGGGAACACCATATATTTT. Amino acids: CSAGQTFGNTIYF.

At least ten counts were recorded for this clonotype. In DNA form, the CDR3 reads TGTGCCAGCAGCTTACCCCTAGGAGGGGGGCTTTCCTACGAGCAGTACTTC. Amino acids: CASSLPLGGGLSYEQYF. The chain links TRBV7-2 to TRBJ2-7, with D tentatively TRBD1 or TRBD2 (6 bases each). The germline V gene encodes CDR1 SGHTA and CDR2 FQGNSA. Trimming left V 2 bases short and J 1 base short, with 18 bases between. The CDR3 is made up of 17 amino acids.

This clonotype was seen repeatedly, ten times or more. This chain uses TRBV7-2 with TRBJ1-1; 7 bases agree with TRBD1. Germline CDR1 reads SGHTA; CDR2 reads FQGNSA. After removal of 5 bases from V and 4 bases from J, the junction contained 7 bases not matched to a gene. This CDR3 is 14 amino acids long. The CDR3 protein is CASSRRGSGTEAFF. The CDR3, as DNA: TGTGCCAGCAGCCGCAGGGGGTCTGGCACTGAAGCTTTCTTT.